These 10 T cell receptor beta chains originate from one sample sequenced in a study of shared clonotypes between healthy human individuals. Sequenced by immunoSEQ multiplex PCR; TCRdb stores in-frame clones only, minus some. The repertoire holds about 2.4 million clones, with approximately 92% as singletons. The specimen was naive CD4+ T cells sorted from blood. Described subset: CD45RA+ positively selected. These receptors all stem from a man between 18 and 35 years old in good health.

Worth noting for this clone: Other DNA sequences in the same sample also yield this CDR3. The chain recombines TRBV7-3 with TRBJ2-2; D may match TRBD1 or TRBD2 (6 bases each). CDR1 is SGHTA and CDR2 is FQGTGA in the germline V gene. The CDR3 has 15 residues. Between the trimmed V and J ends, which lost 5 bases and 1 base, there was a span of 11 bases. CDR3 DNA sequence: TGTGCCAGCAGCCCCGGGGGCCTGAACACCGGGGAGCTGTTTTTT. This encodes CASSPGGLNTGELFF.

Turning to this clone: Other DNA sequences of this sample code for an identical CDR3. The chain recombines TRBV5-1 with TRBJ2-7; maybe TRBD1 (6 bases). The CDR3 runs to 14 residues. The V gene lost 0 bases and the J gene lost 2 bases, with 9 bases spanning the gap. Germline V CDR1 and CDR2: SGHRS, YFSETQ. Here the CDR3 reads CASSLVAGAYEQYF. The CDR3 nucleotides are TGCGCCAGCAGCTTGGTGGCAGGGGCCTACGAGCAGTACTTC.

Turning to this clone: At the DNA level, this CDR3 is encoded by other sequences in the same sample as well. The chain links TRBV9 to TRBJ2-7; the match to TRBD1 covers 9 bases. Germline loops: CDR1 SGDLS, CDR2 YYNGEE. Trimming took 3 bases from V and 3 from J; bases not matched to a gene: 4. The CDR3 runs 14 residues. CDR3 loop: CASSAQGAGYEQYF. DNA of the CDR3: TGTGCCAGCAGCGCACAGGGGGCAGGCTACGAGCAGTACTTC.

V is TRBV6-5 and J is TRBJ2-3, with D perhaps matching TRBD1 (5 bases). CDR3 length equals 14 residues. The V gene lost 5 bases and the J gene lost 4 bases, with 13 bases spanning the gap. Germline CDR1 is MNHEY and CDR2 is SVGAGI. The CDR3 nucleotides read TGTGCCAGCAGTAGGGCAGGGTCCTCAGATACGCAGTATTTT. Protein sequence: CASSRAGSSDTQYF.

The chain combines TRBV9 with TRBJ2-3; TRBD2 agrees at 7 bases. This CDR3 region has 16 residues. CDR1 is SGDLS and CDR2 is YYNGEE in the germline V gene. With V trimmed by 4 bases and J by 3 bases, 11 bases remained unmatched. The CDR3 region has the DNA TGTGCCAGCAGCTCATCCATCGGCGGGGGAACAGATACGCAGTATTTT. Amino acids: CASSSSIGGGTDTQYF.

Concerning this clone: Other DNA sequences in the sample encode the same CDR3. The rearrangement uses TRBV27 and TRBJ1-5, with 10 bases matching TRBD1. The CDR3 covers 15 residues. Germline V gene sequence: CDR1 MNHEY, CDR2 SMNVEV (reference sequence). V shed 5 bases and J 7 bases; nucleotides not matched to a gene: 8. This CDR3 reads CASSPRDRGRQPQHF. The CDR3 DNA reads TGTGCCAGCAGTCCCCGCGACAGGGGGCGACAGCCCCAGCATTTT.

This CDR3 is CASSIDFRENEQYF. Written as DNA, the CDR3 is TGTGCCAGTAGTATAGATTTCAGGGAGAACGAGCAGTACTTC. This chain uses TRBV19 with TRBJ2-7, with D perhaps matching TRBD1 or TRBD2 (5 bases each). This CDR3 comprises 14 residues. CDR1 and CDR2 (germline): LNHDA, SQIVND (reference sequence). The germline V and J ends were trimmed by 0 bases and 5 bases, with 11 bases remaining between them.

J is TRBJ2-7 and V is TRBV18; the match to TRBD1 covers 7 bases. Germline V CDR1 and CDR2: KGHSH, LQKENI. J lost 3 bases, V lost 2 bases, and 4 bases had no gene match. The CDR3 loop spans 14 amino acids. The CDR3 region has the DNA TGTGCCAGCTCACCAGACAGGGTCGTCTACGAGCAGTACTTC. The encoded protein is CASSPDRVVYEQYF.

The chain is built from TRBV25-1 and TRBJ2-5; 12 bases map to TRBD1. The J segment lost 5 bases and the V segment lost 4 bases, leaving 8 bases of the junction unmatched. Per germline, CDR1 MGHDK and CDR2 SYGVNS. The CDR3 runs to 16 residues. CDR3 protein: CASSGPGQGAWETQYF. As DNA, the CDR3 is TGTGCCAGCAGTGGACCGGGACAGGGGGCTTGGGAGACCCAGTACTTC. The whole variable domain, remainder taken from reference TRBV25-1 and TRBJ2-5, is EADIYQTPRYLVIGTGKKITLECSQTMGHDKMYWYQQDPGMELHLIHYSYGVNSTEKGDLSSESTVSRIRTEHFPLTLESARPSHTSQYLCASSGPGQGAWETQYFGPGTRLLVL.

The rearrangement links TRBV29-1 to TRBJ1-1, with TRBD1 matching 8 bases. CDR3 size: 13 residues. Germline lookup yields CDR1 SQVTM and CDR2 ANQGSEA. The J segment lost 10 bases and the V segment lost 4 bases, leaving 11 bases of the junction unmatched. CDR3 residues: CSVGAGGGVGAFF. For the CDR3, the DNA is TGCAGCGTTGGGGCAGGGGGCGGGGTAGGAGCTTTCTTT. Full variable domain (outside the CDR3, taken from reference TRBV29-1 and TRBJ1-1): SAVISQKPSRDICQRGTSLTIQCQVDSQVTMMFWYRQQPGQSLTLIATANQGSEATYESGFVIDKFPISRPNLTFSTLTVSNMSPEDSSIYLCSVGAGGGVGAFFGQGTRLTVV.